This T cell receptor beta chain was identified in a study of T cells in Graves' hyperthyroidism and ophthalmopathy. Amplified TCR beta CDR3 regions came from RNA transcripts. HTBI primers were the set used in a first-round RT-PCR of the TCR CDR3. MiXCR was run by TCRdb on the multiplex PCR reads, yielding one entry per CDR3 protein. The sample has roughly 580,000 distinct CDR3 sequences; just over 45% are singletons. This clonotype was observed many times. Its cognate antigen is unknown. One end of the junction fails to match germline, which may point to a read error. Broader study findings: Most expanded thyroid clonotypes above 0.001 recurred in blood. The model identified upcoming ophthalmopathy a median about 6.5 months ahead of onset.

The study enrolled patients aged 18 to 65 with newly diagnosed hyperthyroidism of under 2 months' duration. Diagnosis rested on symptoms, serum thyroxine and TRAb, thyroid ultrasound, and orbital computed tomography. This clonotype was sampled from a woman under 30 with Graves' hyperthyroidism. Sequenced: peripheral blood or thyroid tissue (not recorded which).

The CDR3 sequence is CASSDGTEAFF. In DNA, the CDR3 is TGCGCCAGCAGTGACGGTACTGAAGCTTTCTTT. The chain is built from TRBV25-1 and TRBJ1-1; D gene uncertain. CDR1 and CDR2 from the germline V gene are MGHDK and SYGVNS. This CDR3 spans 11 amino acids.